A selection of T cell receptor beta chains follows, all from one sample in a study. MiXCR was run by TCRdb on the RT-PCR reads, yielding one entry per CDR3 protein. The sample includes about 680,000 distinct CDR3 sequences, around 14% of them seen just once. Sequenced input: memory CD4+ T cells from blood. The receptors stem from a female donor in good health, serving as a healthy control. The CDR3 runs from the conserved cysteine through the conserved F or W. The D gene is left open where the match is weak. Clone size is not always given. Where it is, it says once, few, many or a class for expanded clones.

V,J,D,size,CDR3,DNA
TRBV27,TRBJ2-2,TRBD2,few,CSSPGGQKDPLGTGELFF,TGTTCCAGCCCGGGGGGGCAGAAGGACCCCCTGGGCACCGGGGAGCTGTTTTTT
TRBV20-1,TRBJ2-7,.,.,CSARDLGVGAGTYEQYF,TGCAGTGCTAGAGATCTTGGGGTAGGGGCGGGAACTTACGAGCAGTACTTC
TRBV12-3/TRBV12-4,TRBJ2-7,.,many,CASSRRGIEQYF,TGTGCCAGCAGTCGCCGGGGGATCGAGCAGTACTTC
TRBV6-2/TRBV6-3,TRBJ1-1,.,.,CASRPHQSENTEAFF,TGTGCCAGCAGACCACATCAATCAGAGAACACTGAAGCTTTCTTT
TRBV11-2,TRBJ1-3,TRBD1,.,CASSSDRVEGNTIYF,TGTGCCAGCAGCTCAGACAGGGTGGAAGGAAACACCATATATTTT
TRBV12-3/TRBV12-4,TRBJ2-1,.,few,CASLRGQGSYNEQFF,TGTGCCAGCCTACGGGGGCAGGGAAGCTACAATGAGCAGTTCTTC
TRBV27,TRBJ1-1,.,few,CASRRQVTNTEAFF,TGTGCCAGCAGAAGGCAGGTGACGAACACTGAAGCTTTCTTT
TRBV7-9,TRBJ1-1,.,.,CASSLGSYGDTEAFF,TGTGCCAGCAGCTTAGGTTCCTACGGGGACACTGAAGCTTTCTTT
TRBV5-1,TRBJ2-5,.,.,CASSSEGNYNEQYF,TGCGCCAGCAGCTCCGAGGGAAACTACAATGAGCAGTACTTC
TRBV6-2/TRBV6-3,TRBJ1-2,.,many,CASSYIPASGGGYTF,TGTGCCAGCAGCTATATTCCAGCCTCTGGGGGCGGCTACACCTTC
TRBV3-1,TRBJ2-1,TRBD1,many,CASSPYETGGSYNEQFF,TGTGCCAGCAGCCCCTACGAGACAGGGGGCTCCTACAATGAGCAGTTCTTC
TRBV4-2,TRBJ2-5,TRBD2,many,CASSQTTSDHQETQYF,TGTGCCAGCAGCCAAACGACTAGCGACCACCAAGAGACCCAGTACTTC
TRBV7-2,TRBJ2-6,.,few,CASGQRGGSGANVLTF,TGTGCCAGCGGTCAACGAGGGGGGTCTGGCGCCAACGTCCTGACTTTC
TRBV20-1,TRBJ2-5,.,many,CSTDRETQYF,TGCAGTACCGACAGGGAGACCCAGTACTTC
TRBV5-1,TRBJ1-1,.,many,CASSLRPYGTEAFF,TGCGCCAGCAGCTTGCGGCCCTATGGGACTGAAGCTTTCTTT
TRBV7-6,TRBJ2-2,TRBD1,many,CASSFGTGGDGELFF,TGTGCCAGCAGCTTCGGGACAGGGGGAGACGGGGAGCTGTTTTTT
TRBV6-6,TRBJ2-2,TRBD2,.,CASSYSQLAGLTGELFF,TGTGCCAGCAGTTACTCCCAACTAGCGGGACTCACCGGGGAGCTGTTTTTT
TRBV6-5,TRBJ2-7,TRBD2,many,CASSYSGGGTYEQYF,TGTGCCAGCAGTTACTCCGGCGGGGGAACCTACGAGCAGTACTTC
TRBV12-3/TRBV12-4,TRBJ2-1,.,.,CASRKDSYSYNEQFF,TGTGCCAGCAGAAAGGACAGTTACTCCTACAATGAGCAGTTCTTC
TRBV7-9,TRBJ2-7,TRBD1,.,CASYAGTASYEQYF,TGTGCCAGCTATGCCGGGACAGCGTCCTACGAGCAGTACTTC
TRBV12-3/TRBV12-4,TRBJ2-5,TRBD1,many,CASSPGTEETQYF,TGTGCCAGCAGCCCTGGGACAGAAGAGACCCAGTACTTC
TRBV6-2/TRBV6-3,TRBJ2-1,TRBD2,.,CASSWGGGVSNEQFF,TGTGCCAGCAGTTGGGGCGGGGGGGTCTCCAATGAGCAGTTCTTC
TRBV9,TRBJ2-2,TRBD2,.,CASSVELADSTGELFF,TGTGCCAGCAGCGTAGAACTAGCGGATAGCACCGGGGAGCTGTTTTTT
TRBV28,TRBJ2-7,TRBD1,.,CASRTGASYEQYF,TGTGCCAGCAGAACAGGGGCCTCCTACGAGCAGTACTTC
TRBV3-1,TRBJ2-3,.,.,CASSQDGRTTDTQYF,TGTGCCAGCAGCCAAGATGGACGGACCACAGATACGCAGTATTTT
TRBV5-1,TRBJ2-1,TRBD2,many,CASSLEIAGGNEQFF,TGCGCCAGCAGCTTGGAAATAGCGGGAGGCAATGAGCAGTTCTTC